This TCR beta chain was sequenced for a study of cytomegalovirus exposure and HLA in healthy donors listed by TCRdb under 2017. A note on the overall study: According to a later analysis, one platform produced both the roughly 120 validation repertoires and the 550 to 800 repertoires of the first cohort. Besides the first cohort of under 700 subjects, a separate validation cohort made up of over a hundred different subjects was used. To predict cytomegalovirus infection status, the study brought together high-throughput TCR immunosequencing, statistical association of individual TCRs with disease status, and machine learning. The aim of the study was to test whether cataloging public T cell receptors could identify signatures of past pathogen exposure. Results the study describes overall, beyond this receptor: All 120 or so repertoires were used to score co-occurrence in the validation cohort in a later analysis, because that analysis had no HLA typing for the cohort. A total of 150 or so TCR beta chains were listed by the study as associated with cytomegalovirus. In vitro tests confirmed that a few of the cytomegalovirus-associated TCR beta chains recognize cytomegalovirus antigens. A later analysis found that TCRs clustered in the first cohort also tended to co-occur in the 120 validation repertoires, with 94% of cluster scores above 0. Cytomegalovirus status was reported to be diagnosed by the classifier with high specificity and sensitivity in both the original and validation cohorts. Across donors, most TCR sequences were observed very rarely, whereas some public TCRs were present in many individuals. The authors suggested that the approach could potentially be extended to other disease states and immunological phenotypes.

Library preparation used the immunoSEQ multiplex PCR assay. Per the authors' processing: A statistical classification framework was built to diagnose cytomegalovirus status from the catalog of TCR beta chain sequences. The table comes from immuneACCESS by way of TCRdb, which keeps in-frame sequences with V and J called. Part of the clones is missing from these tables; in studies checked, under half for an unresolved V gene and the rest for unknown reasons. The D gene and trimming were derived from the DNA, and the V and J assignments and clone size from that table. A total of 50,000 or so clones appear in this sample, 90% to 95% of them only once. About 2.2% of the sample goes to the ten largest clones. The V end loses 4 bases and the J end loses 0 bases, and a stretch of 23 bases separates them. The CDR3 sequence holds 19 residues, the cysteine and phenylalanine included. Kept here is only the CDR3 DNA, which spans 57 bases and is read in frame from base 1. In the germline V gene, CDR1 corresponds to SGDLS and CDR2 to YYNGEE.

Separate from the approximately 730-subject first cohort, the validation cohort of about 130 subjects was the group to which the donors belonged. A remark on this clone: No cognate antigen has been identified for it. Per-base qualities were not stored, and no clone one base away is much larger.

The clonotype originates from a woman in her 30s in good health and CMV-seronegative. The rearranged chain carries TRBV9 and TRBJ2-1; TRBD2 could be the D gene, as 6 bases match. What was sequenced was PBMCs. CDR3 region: CASSTPTATSPSSYNEQFF. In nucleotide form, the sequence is TGTGCCAGCAGCACCCCGACGGCGACTAGTCCGAGCTCCTACAATGAGCAGTTCTTC.